Presented here are 8 T cell receptor beta chains from one specimen sequenced in a study of T cell repertoires in cytomegalovirus infection. TCRdb called the reads again in MiXCR, with one record for every CDR3 protein. The sample has around 440,000 distinct CDR3 sequences, approximately 10% seen once. The sequencing sample was made of PBMCs. All receptors derive from a human donor in good health (CMV status not recorded). Some clones in this sample may be carry-over from other donors' samples.

This clonotype was recorded many times. The V gene is TRBV7-9, the J gene TRBJ1-1, with D possibly being TRBD1 (5 bases). This CDR3 contains 16 residues. V lost 5 bases and J 1 base, leaving 17 bases between the germline ends. Germline assignment: CDR1 SEHNR and CDR2 FQNEAQ (reference sequence). The CDR3, as DNA: TGTGCCAGCAGCCCTATCCTCAGGGAGGAGAACACTGAAGCTTTCTTT. Translated, it gives CASSPILREENTEAFF.

This clonotype appeared many times. The chain couples TRBV24-1 to TRBJ2-1; 14 positions match TRBD2. The CDR3 spans 14 residues. V lost 9 bases to trimming and J lost 8 bases; unmatched junction nucleotides: 5. CDR1 is KGHDR, CDR2 SFDVKD, per germline. The CDR3 here is CATGGLAGVDEQFF. CDR3 bases: TGTGCCACCGGGGGACTAGCGGGAGTTGATGAGCAGTTCTTC.

This clonotype was seen at least ten times. This rearrangement joins TRBV7-8 to TRBJ2-7; D tentatively fits TRBD1 or TRBD2 (5 bases each). Germline V lookup: CDR1 SGHVS, CDR2 FQNEAQ. The CDR3 runs to 14 residues. V gave up 4 bases and J gave up 0 bases, with 10 bases separating them. The CDR3 is CASSSRDGSYEQYF. DNA of the CDR3: TGTGCCAGCAGCTCGAGGGACGGCTCCTACGAGCAGTACTTC.

This clonotype came up a few times. The genes are TRBV6-5 and TRBJ2-3; no reliable D call. The germline V gene has CDR1 MNHEY and CDR2 SVGAGI. V shed 0 bases and J shed 0 bases, with 10 bases lying between them. The CDR3 consists of 16 residues. CDR3: CASSYSRKTSTDTQYF. The CDR3, as DNA: TGTGCCAGCAGTTACTCGAGAAAAACTAGCACAGATACGCAGTATTTT.

CDR3 nucleotide sequence: TGTGCCAGCAGCGACGACATAATAAGAAACACCATATATTTT. This encodes CASSDDIIRNTIYF. V and J are TRBV3-1 and TRBJ1-3; D uncertain. Germline lookup yields CDR1 LGHDT and CDR2 YNNKEL (reference sequence). The CDR3 is 14 amino acids. V lost 5 bases and J lost 5, with 13 bases in between.

This clonotype was observed at least ten times. The DNA for the CDR3 is TGTGCCAGTAGTAACGCAGGGATCTCTGGAAACACCATATATTTT. Translation gives CASSNAGISGNTIYF. V usage is TRBV19 and J usage is TRBJ1-3, with TRBD1 as a possible D gene (5 bases). This CDR3 has 15 residues. Germline loops: CDR1 LNHDA, CDR2 SQIVND (reference sequence). V was pared by 4 bases and J by 0 bases, with 10 bases between.

In its sample, this clonotype was seen a few times. The genes are TRBV5-1 and TRBJ2-5; D ambiguous. The V gene's germline CDR1 is SGHRS and CDR2 YFSETQ. V lost 0 bases to trimming and J lost 4 bases, with 10 bases between them. The CDR3 spans 14 residues. The CDR3 sequence: CASSLDSFRETQYF. CDR3 DNA sequence: TGCGCCAGCAGCTTGGACAGTTTCCGAGAGACCCAGTACTTC.

The chain couples TRBV12-3 or TRBV12-4 to TRBJ2-2; 9 bases are a match to TRBD1. This CDR3 has 14 residues. The junction had 7 bases not matched to a gene; V was cut back by 10 bases and J by 4 bases. The CDR3 DNA is TGTGCCACCCTGACAGGGGGAATCACCGGGGAGCTGTTTTTT. It yields the protein CATLTGGITGELFF.